This TCR beta chain was sequenced for a study of blood T cell repertoires in COVID-19. Whole-study context: Samples representing acute and convalescent COVID-19 were sourced from the United States, Italy and Spain. Sources were T cells, B-cell-depleted T cells, or PBMCs; the material itself was cDNA or gDNA.

Authors' analysis steps: Reference gene primer amplification gave nucleated cell count estimates. Sequencing was performed with immunoSEQ multiplex PCR; in TCRdb, only in-frame clones are kept and a portion is missing. The V and J calls and clone size come from that table; D and trimming were worked out from the DNA. This table has some 200,000 clones, roughly nine tenths appearing once. The receptor was isolated from a woman aged 50 to 60 with acute or convalescent COVID-19. Sequenced material: peripheral blood.

CDR3 residues: CASSLVAAYEQYF. In DNA form, the CDR3 reads TGTGCCAGCAGCTTGGTGGCAGCCTACGAGCAGTACTTC. The rearrangement uses TRBV5-5 and TRBJ2-7, with D unresolved. The CDR3 loop spans 13 amino acids. The germline V and J ends were trimmed by 0 bases and 2 bases, with 6 bases remaining between them. Germline V gives CDR1 SGHKS, CDR2 YYEKEE (reference sequence).